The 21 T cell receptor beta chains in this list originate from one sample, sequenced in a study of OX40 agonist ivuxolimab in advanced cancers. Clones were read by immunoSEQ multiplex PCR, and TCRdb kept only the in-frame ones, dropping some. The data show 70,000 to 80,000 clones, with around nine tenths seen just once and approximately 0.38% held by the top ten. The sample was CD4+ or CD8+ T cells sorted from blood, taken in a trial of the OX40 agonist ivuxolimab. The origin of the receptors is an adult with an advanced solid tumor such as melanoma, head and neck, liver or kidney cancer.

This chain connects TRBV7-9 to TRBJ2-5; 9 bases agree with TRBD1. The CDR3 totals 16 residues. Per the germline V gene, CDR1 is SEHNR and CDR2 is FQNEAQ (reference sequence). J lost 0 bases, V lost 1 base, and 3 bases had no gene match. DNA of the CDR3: TGTGCCAGCAGCTTAGGGACAGGGGTGAACCAAGAGACCCAGTACTTC. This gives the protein CASSLGTGVNQETQYF.

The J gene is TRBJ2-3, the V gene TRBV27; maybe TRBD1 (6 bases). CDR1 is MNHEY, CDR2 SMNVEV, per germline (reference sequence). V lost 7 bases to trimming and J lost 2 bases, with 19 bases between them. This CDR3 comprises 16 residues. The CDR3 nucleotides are TGTGCCAGCATAATTACAGGGCCCGTATACACAGATACGCAGTATTTT. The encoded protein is CASIITGPVYTDTQYF.

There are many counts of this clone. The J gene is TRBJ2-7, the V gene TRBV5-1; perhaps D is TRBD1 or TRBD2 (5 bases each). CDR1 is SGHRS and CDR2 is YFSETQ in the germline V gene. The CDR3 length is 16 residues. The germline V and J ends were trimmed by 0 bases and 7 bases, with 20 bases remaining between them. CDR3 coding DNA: TGCGCCAGCAGCTTGGCCAGGGCGGGTCGTTCGGGGGAGCAGTACTTC. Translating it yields CASSLARAGRSGEQYF.

The CDR3 DNA follows: TGTGCCAGCAGCTTCGGACAGGGGAGCTATGGCTACACCTTC. Translation: CASSFGQGSYGYTF. This rearrangement joins TRBV7-9 to TRBJ1-2; 9 bases map to TRBD1. In germline, CDR1 is SEHNR, CDR2 FQNEAQ (reference sequence). V was pared by 3 bases and J by 4 bases, with 3 bases of the junction left unmatched. CDR3 length equals 14 residues.

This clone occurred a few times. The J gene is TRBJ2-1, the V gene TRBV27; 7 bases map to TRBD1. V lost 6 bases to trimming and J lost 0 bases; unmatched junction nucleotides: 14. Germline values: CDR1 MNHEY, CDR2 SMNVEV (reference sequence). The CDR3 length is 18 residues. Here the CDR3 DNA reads TGTGCCAGCAGAGCGCGACCGGGACAGAAGAGCTCCTACAATGAGCAGTTCTTC. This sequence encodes CASRARPGQKSSYNEQFF.

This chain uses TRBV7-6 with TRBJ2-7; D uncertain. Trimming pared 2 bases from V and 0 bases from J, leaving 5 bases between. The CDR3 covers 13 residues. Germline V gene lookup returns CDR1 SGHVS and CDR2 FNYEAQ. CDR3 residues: CASSLPLSYEQYF. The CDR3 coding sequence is TGTGCCAGCAGCTTACCGCTCTCCTACGAGCAGTACTTC.

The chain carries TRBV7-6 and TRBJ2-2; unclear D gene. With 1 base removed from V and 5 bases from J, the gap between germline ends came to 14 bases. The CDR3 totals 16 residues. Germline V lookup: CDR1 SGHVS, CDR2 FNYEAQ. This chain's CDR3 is CASSLGIGSGTGELFF. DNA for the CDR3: TGTGCCAGCAGCTTAGGGATTGGGTCGGGTACCGGGGAGCTGTTTTTT. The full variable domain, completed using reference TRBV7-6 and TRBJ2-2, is GAGVSQSPRYKVTKRGQDVALRCDPISGHVSLYWYRQALGQGPEFLTYFNYEAQQDKSGLPNDRFSAERPEGSISTLTIQRTEQRDSAMYRCASSLGIGSGTGELFFGEGSRLTVL.

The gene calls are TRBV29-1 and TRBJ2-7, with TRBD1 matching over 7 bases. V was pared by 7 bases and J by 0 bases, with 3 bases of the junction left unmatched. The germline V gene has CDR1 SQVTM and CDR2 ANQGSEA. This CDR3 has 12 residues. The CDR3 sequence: CSAGTDSYEQYF. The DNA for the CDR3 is TGCAGCGCCGGGACAGACTCCTACGAGCAGTACTTC.

The CDR3 region has the DNA TGTGCCAGCAGCCCTGGACTAGCGATCACAGATACGCAGTATTTT. The encoded protein is CASSPGLAITDTQYF. This chain connects TRBV7-9 to TRBJ2-3, with 9 bases aligning to TRBD2. The CDR3 covers 15 residues. The germline V gene has CDR1 SEHNR and CDR2 FQNEAQ (reference sequence). The ends lost 5 bases at V and 2 bases at J; junction bases unmatched: 5.

The CDR3 reads CASSQADLTGELFF. CDR3 sequence (DNA): TGCGCCAGCAGCCAAGCGGACTTAACCGGGGAGCTGTTTTTT. This sequence joins TRBV4-1 and TRBJ2-2; tentatively, D is TRBD2 (5 bases). CDR3 length: 14 amino acids. Germline loops: CDR1 MGHRA, CDR2 YSYEKL. Trimming took off 1 base at V and 5 bases at J, with 8 bases between the two ends.

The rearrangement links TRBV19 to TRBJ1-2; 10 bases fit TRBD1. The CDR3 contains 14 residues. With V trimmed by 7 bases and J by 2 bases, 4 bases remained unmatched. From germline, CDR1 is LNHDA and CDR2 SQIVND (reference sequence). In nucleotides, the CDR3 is TGTGCCAGTAAAGGGACAGGGGTAAACTATGGCTACACCTTC. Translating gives CASKGTGVNYGYTF.

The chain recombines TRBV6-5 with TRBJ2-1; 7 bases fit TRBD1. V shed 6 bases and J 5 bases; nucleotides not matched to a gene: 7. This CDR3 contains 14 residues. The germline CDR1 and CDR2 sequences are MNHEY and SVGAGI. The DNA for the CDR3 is TGTGCCAGCAGAGACGGGACAGTGAACAATGAGCAGTTCTTC. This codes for CASRDGTVNNEQFF.

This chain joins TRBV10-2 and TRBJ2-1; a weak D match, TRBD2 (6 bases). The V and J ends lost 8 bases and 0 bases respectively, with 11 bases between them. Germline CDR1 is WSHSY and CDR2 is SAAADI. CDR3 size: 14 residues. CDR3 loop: CASGWEDSYNEQFF. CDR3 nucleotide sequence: TGCGCCAGCGGGTGGGAGGACTCCTACAATGAGCAGTTCTTC.

The CDR3 here is CASSPRQGFDEQFF. The CDR3 DNA follows: TGTGCCAGCTCACCTCGACAGGGTTTCGATGAGCAGTTCTTC. The chain couples TRBV18 to TRBJ2-1; 7 bases are a match to TRBD1. J was trimmed by 8 bases and V by 3 bases; bases with no gene match: 7. Germline CDR1 and CDR2: KGHSH and LQKENI. The CDR3 spans 14 residues.

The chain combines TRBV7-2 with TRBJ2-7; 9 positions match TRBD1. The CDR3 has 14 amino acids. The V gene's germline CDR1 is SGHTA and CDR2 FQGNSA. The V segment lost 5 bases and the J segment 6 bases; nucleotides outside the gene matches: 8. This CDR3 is CASSPRQGGGEQYF. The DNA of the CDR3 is TGTGCCAGCAGCCCTCGACAGGGGGGTGGCGAGCAGTACTTC.

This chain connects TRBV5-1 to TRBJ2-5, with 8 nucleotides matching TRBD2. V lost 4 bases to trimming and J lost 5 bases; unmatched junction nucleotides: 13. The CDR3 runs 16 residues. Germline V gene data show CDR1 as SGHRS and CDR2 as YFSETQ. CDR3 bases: TGCGCCAGCAGCGGTTATAGCGGGACCCCCTCCGAGACCCAGTACTTC. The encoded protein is CASSGYSGTPSETQYF. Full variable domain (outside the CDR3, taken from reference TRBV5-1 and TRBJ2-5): KAGVTQTPRYLIKTRGQQVTLSCSPISGHRSVSWYQQTPGQGLQFLFEYFSETQRNKGNFPGRFSGRQFSNSRSEMNVSTLELGDSALYLCASSGYSGTPSETQYFGPGTRLLVL.

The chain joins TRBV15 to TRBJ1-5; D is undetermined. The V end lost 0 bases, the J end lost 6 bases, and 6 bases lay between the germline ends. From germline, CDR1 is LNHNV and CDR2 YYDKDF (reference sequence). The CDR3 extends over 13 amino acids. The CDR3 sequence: CATSRDRRQPQHF. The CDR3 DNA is TGTGCCACCAGCAGAGATCGGCGTCAGCCCCAGCATTTT. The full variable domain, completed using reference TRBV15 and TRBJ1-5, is DAMVIQNPRYQVTQFGKPVTLSCSQTLNHNVMYWYQQKSSQAPKLLFHYYDKDFNNEADTPDNFQSRRPNTSFCFLDIRSPGLGDTAMYLCATSRDRRQPQHFGDGTRLSIL.

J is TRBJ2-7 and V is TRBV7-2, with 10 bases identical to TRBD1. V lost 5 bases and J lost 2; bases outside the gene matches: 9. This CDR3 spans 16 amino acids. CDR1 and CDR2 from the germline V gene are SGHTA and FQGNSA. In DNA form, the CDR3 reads TGTGCCAGCAGCCCGAAGGGACAGGGGTCGCCCTACGAGCAGTACTTC. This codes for CASSPKGQGSPYEQYF.

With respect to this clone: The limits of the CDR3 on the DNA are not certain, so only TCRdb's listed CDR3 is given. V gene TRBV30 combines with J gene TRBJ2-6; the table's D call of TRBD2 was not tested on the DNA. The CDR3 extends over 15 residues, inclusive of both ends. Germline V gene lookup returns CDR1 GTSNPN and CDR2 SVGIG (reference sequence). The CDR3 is CAFGEGNSGANVLTF.

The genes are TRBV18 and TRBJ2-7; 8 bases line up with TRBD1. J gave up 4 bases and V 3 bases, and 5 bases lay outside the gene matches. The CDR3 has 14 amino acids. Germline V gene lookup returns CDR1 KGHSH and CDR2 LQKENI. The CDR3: CASSPGTGEYEQYF. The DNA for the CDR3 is TGTGCCAGCTCACCCGGGACAGGCGAGTACGAGCAGTACTTC.

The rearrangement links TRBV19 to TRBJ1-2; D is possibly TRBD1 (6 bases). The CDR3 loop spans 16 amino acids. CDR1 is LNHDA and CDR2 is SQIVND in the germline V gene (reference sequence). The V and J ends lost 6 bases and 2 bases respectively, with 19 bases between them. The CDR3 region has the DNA TGTGCCAGTAGGAAGATAACCGGGACACAAAACTATGGCTACACCTTC. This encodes CASRKITGTQNYGYTF.